This T cell receptor (beta chain) stems from a study of blood T cell repertoires in COVID-19. TCRdb's table, derived via immunoSEQ multiplex PCR, lists solely in-frame clones and lacks some. This table has over 100,000 clones, 80% appearing once. This CDR3 comprises 15 residues. In germline, CDR1 is SGHNT, CDR2 YYREEE (reference sequence). After removal of 4 bases from V and 3 bases from J, the junction contained 5 bases not matched to a gene. Sequenced: peripheral blood. The TCR was taken from a human donor in a cohort sampled during active or convalescent COVID-19. The rearrangement links TRBV5-4 to TRBJ2-3; TRBD2 aligns across 10 bases. The DNA of the CDR3 is TGTGCCAGCAGCCCCGGACTAGCGGATACAGATACGCAGTATTTT. Its translation: CASSPGLADTDTQYF.